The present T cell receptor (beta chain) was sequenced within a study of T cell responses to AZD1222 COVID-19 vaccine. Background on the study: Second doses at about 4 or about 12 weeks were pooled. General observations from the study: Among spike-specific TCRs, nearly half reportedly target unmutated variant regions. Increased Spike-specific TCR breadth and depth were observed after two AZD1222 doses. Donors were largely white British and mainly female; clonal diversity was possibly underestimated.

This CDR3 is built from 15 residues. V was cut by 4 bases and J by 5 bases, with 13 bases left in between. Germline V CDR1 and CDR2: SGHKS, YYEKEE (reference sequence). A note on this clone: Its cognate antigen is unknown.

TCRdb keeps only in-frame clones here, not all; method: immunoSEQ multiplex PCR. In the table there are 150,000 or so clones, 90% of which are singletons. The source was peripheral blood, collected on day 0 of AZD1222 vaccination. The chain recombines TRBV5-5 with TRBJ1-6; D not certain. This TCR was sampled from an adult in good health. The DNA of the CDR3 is TGTGCCAGCAGCCCGGCTCATTCGGATAATTCACCCCTCCACTTT. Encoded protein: CASSPAHSDNSPLHF.